Listed below are T cell receptor beta chains from one sample, sequenced in a study of graft-versus-host responses after intestinal transplantation. Antigen specificity for these receptors is unknown. Assay: immunoSEQ multiplex PCR; the TCRdb copy retains only in-frame clones and omits some. The top ten hold 0.62% of the sample, which has about 51,000 clones, 89% seen once. The sample here was unstimulated CD4+ T cells sorted from spleen or lymph node cells, taken before transplant. These receptors originate from a human donor who was the organ donor for an intestinal transplant. Both conserved end residues are part of each CDR3. A D gene is named only where the DNA matches it firmly. Clone sizes are given selectively: once, few, many, or a class where the clone is expanded.

. TRBJ2-7 TRBV28 . TGTGCCAGCGGGTTAGGGGGAGGGCGTTACGAGCAGTACTTC CASGLGGGRYEQYF
. TRBJ2-7 TRBV11-2 TRBD1 TGTGCCAGCAGCTTACTAGAGAATACAGGGGGCAGAATCTACGAGCAGTACTTC CASSLLENTGGRIYEQYF
. TRBJ2-4 TRBV7-9 . TGTGCCAGCAGCCGAGCCGATTCATTAGCCAAAAACATTCAGTACTTC CASSRADSLAKNIQYF
. TRBJ2-7 TRBV5-1 TRBD1 TGCGCCAGCAGCGACGCCGGGACAGCCTACGAGCAGTACTTC CASSDAGTAYEQYF
. TRBJ2-7 TRBV5-5 TRBD2 TGTGCCAGCAGCTTGGAGGCGGGAGTCCCAAGTTTTAGCTCCTACGAGCAGTACTTC CASSLEAGVPSFSSYEQYF
. TRBJ2-5 TRBV28 TRBD2 TGTGCCAGCAGCCTAACTAGCGGGGGTCAAGAGACCCAGTACTTC CASSLTSGGQETQYF
. TRBJ2-1 TRBV7-6 . TGTGCCAGCAGCTTAGTCGGGACACCTAAGGACAATGAGCAGTTCTTC CASSLVGTPKDNEQFF
. TRBJ1-4 TRBV28 TRBD1 TGTGCCAGCATCGACAGGGGGATGCATGAAAAACTGTTTTTT CASIDRGMHEKLFF
. TRBJ2-1 TRBV19 TRBD1 TGTGCCAGTACCGGACAGGGGTCGTACAATGAGCAGTTCTTC CASTGQGSYNEQFF
. TRBJ2-7 TRBV11-2 . TGTGCCAGCAGCTTAGATGGGAGCTCCTACGAGCAGTACTTC CASSLDGSSYEQYF
. TRBJ2-1 TRBV6-4 . TGTGCCAGCAGTGACTCATCAGGGGGGAATGAGCAGTTCTTC CASSDSSGGNEQFF
. TRBJ1-1 TRBV29-1 . TGCAGTGGTGGGGGGAGGGGACAGAACACTGAAGCTTTCTTT CSGGGRGQNTEAFF
. TRBJ2-3 TRBV5-6 TRBD2 TGTGCCAGCAGTAGACTAGCGGGAGGGCAGGCAGATACGCAGTATTTT CASSRLAGGQADTQYF
. TRBJ1-2 TRBV7-2 . TGTGCCAGCAGCTTACACAGGGACTATGGCTACACCTTC CASSLHRDYGYTF
. TRBJ2-7 TRBV5-4 . TGTGCCAGCACGGGGTCTGGATCCGAGCAGTACTTC CASTGSGSEQYF
once TRBJ1-4 TRBV28 . TGTGCCAGCAGTTCTGCGGGTGGGGAGGATGAAAAACTGTTTTTT CASSSAGGEDEKLFF
. TRBJ2-4 TRBV28 TRBD1 TGTGCCAGCAGTTTAGGGGACAGGGTGGGAGCCAAAAACATTCAGTACTTC CASSLGDRVGAKNIQYF
. TRBJ2-2 TRBV7-3 TRBD2 TGTGCCAGCAGCCCTAGCGGGAGTGGAACCGGGGAGCTGTTTTTT CASSPSGSGTGELFF
. TRBJ1-5 TRBV18 . TGTGCCAGCTCACCGGGAGATAGCAATCAGCCCCAGCATTTT CASSPGDSNQPQHF
. TRBJ1-5 TRBV27 TRBD1 TGTGCCAGCAGTACGCGGGACAGTTATCAGCCCCAGCATTTT CASSTRDSYQPQHF
few TRBJ2-5 TRBV5-1 . TGCGCCAGCAGTCTGAAGCCTGTGGAGACCCAGTACTTC CASSLKPVETQYF
once TRBJ2-5 TRBV4-1 TRBD2 TGCGCCAGCAGCCAAGTGGGACTAGCGGGAGTCGTGGAGACCCAGTACTTC CASSQVGLAGVVETQYF
. TRBJ2-2 TRBV11-3 . TGTGCCAGCAGCTTAGTGCGGACCGGGGAGCTGTTTTTT CASSLVRTGELFF
. TRBJ1-4 TRBV7-9 TRBD1 TGTGCCAGCATCGAGGGACAGGGGGGTGAAAAACTGTTTTTT CASIEGQGGEKLFF
. TRBJ2-7 TRBV5-8 TRBD2 TGTGCCAGCAGCTTGAACGTCCTAGCGGGAACCTCCTACGAGCAGTACTTC CASSLNVLAGTSYEQYF
few TRBJ1-2 TRBV19 . TGTGCCAGTAGTCTACACCAGGGGAGAGGCGGCTACACCTTC CASSLHQGRGGYTF